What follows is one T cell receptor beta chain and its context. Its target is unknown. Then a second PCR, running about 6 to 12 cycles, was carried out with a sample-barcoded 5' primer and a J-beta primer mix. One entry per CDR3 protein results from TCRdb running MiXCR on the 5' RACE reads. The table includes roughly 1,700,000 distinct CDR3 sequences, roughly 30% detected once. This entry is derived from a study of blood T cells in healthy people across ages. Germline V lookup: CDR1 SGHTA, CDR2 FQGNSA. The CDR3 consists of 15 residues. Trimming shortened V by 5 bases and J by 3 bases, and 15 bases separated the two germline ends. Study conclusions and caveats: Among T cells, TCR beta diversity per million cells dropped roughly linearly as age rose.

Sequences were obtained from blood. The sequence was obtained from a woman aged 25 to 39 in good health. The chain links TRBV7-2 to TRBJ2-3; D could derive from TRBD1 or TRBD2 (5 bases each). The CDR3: CASSGTPLGTDTQYF. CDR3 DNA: TGTGCCAGCAGCGGGACCCCTCTTGGTACAGATACGCAGTATTTT.